This T cell receptor (beta chain) was retrieved from a study of blood T cell repertoires in COVID-19. As originally analysed: Nucleated cell counts were estimated from reference gene primer amplification. Some clones are missing from TCRdb's copy, which holds only in-frame ones; the method was immunoSEQ multiplex PCR. V and J calls and clone size come straight from that table; D and trimming were deduced from the DNA. The table has about 320,000 clones, roughly 90% seen once. This clone was detected once. Participants' own reports of clinical history determined their cohort assignment. In the 2 weeks before study entry, exposed participants met a COVID-19 case, which was PCR-confirmed or clinician-diagnosed. The receptor was isolated from a woman under 40 who had been exposed to COVID-19. The specimen sequenced was PBMCs or T cells enriched from blood (not recorded which).

This CDR3 reads CASRSGFYQPQHF. CDR3 DNA sequence: TGTGCCAGCAGGTCAGGGTTCTATCAGCCCCAGCATTTT. The gene calls are TRBV6-5 and TRBJ1-5, with D tentatively TRBD1 (5 bases). The V gene's germline CDR1 is MNHEY and CDR2 SVGAGI. V lost 6 bases and J lost 5, with 11 bases in between. The CDR3 covers 13 residues.